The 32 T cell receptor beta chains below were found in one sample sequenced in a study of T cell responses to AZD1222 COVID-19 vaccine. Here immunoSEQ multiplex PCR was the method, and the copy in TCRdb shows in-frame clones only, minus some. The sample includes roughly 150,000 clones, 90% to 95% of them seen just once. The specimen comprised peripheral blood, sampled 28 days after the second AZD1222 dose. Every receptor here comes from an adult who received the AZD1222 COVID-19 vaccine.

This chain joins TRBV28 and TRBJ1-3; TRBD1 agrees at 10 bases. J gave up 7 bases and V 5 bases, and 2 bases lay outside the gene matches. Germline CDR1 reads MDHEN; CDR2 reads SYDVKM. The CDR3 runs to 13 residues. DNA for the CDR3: TGTGCCAGCAGTGCGGACAGGGGGAACACCATATATTTT. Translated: CASSADRGNTIYF.

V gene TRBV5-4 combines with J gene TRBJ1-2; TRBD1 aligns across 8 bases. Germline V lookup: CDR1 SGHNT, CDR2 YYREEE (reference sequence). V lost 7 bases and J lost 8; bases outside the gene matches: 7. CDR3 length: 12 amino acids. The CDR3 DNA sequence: TGTGCCAGCCGAAGCCGGGACAGGGGCTACACCTTC. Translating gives CASRSRDRGYTF.

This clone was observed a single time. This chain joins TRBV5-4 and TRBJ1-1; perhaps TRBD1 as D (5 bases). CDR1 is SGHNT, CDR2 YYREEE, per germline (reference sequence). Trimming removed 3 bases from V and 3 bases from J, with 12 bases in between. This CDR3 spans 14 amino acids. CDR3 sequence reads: CASSSMGVDTEAFF. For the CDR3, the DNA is TGTGCCAGCAGCTCGATGGGGGTAGACACTGAAGCTTTCTTT.

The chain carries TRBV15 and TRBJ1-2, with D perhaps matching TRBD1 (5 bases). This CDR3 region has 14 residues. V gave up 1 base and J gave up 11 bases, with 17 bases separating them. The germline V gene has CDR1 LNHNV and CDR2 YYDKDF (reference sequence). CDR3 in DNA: TGTGCCACCAGCAGAGCCCAATTATGGGGGGTATACACCTTC. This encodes CATSRAQLWGVYTF. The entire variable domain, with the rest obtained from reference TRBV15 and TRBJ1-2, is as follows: DAMVIQNPRYQVTQFGKPVTLSCSQTLNHNVMYWYQQKSSQAPKLLFHYYDKDFNNEADTPDNFQSRRPNTSFCFLDIRSPGLGDTAMYLCATSRAQLWGVYTFGSGTRLTVV.

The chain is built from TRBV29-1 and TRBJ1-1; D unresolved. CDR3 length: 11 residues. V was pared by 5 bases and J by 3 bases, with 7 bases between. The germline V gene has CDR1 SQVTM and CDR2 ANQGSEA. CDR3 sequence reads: CSVPSDTEAFF. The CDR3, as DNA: TGCAGCGTTCCGTCGGACACTGAAGCTTTCTTT.

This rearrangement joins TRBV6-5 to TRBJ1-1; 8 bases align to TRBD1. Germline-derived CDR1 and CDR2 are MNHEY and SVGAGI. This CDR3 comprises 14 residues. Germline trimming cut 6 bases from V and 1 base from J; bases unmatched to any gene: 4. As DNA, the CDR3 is TGTGCCAGCAGAAGGGGACAGGCGAACACTGAAGCTTTCTTT. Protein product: CASRRGQANTEAFF.

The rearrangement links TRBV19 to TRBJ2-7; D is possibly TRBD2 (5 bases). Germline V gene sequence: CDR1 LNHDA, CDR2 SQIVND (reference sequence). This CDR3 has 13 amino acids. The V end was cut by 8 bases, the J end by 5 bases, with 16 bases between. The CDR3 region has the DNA TGTGCCAGTGCCCCACGGGGTTTCCACGAGCAGTACTTC. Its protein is CASAPRGFHEQYF.

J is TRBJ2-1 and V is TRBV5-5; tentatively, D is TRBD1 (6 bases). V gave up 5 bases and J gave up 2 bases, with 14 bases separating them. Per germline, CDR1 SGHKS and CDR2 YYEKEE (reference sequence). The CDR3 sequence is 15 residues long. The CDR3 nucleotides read TGTGCCAGCAGTACCACAGGGTATGCCTACAATGAGCAGTTCTTC. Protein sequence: CASSTTGYAYNEQFF.

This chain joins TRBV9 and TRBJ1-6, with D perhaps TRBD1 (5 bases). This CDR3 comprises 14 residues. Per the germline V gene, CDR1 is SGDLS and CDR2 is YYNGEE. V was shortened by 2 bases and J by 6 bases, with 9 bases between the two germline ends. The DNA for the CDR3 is TGTGCCAGCAGCGTCGGGGGACTTAATTCACCCCTCCACTTT. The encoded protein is CASSVGGLNSPLHF.

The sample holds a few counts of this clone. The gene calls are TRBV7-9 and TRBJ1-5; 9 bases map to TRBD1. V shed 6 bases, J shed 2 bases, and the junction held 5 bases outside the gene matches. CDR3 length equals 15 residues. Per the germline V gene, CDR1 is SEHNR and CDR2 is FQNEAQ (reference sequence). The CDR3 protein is CASSWGQGGNQPQHF. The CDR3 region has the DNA TGTGCCAGCAGTTGGGGACAGGGAGGCAATCAGCCCCAGCATTTT.

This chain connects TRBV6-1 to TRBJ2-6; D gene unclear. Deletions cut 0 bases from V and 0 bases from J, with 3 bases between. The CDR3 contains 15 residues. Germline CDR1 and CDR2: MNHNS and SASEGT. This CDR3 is CASSEASSGANVLTF. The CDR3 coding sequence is TGTGCCAGCAGTGAAGCCAGCTCTGGGGCCAACGTCCTGACTTTC.

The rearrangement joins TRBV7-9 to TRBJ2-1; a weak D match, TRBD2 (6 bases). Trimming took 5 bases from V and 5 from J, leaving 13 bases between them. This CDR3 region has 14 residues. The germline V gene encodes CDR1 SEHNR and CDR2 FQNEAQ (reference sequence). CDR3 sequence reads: CASSPLGGDNEQFF. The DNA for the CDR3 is TGTGCCAGCAGCCCTCTGGGGGGAGACAATGAGCAGTTCTTC.

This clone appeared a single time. In nucleotides, the CDR3 is TGTGCCAGCAGCTCTAGCGGGGGGACCTACGAGCAGTACTTC. Translated, it gives CASSSSGGTYEQYF. The chain employs TRBV6-5 and TRBJ2-7; 11 bases are shared with TRBD2. CDR3 length equals 14 residues. CDR1 is MNHEY, CDR2 SVGAGI, per germline. V was clipped by 6 bases and J by 2 bases; unmatched bases: 3.

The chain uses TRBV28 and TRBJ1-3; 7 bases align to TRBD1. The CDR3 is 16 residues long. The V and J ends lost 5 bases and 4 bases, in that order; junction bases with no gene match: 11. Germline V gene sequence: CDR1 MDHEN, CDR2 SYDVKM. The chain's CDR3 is CASSTNPGQRGNTIYF. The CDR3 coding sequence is TGTGCCAGCAGTACGAATCCGGGACAGAGAGGAAACACCATATATTTT. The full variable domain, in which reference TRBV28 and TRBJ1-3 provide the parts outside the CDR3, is DVKVTQSSRYLVKRTGEKVFLECVQDMDHENMFWYRQDPGLGLRLIYFSYDVKMKEKGDIPEGYSVSREKKERFSLILESASTNQTSMYLCASSTNPGQRGNTIYFGEGSWLTVV.

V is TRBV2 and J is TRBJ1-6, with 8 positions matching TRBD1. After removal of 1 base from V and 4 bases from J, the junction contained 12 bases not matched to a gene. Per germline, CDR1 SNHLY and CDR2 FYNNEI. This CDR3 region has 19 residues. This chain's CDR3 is CASSEVAGGSVKYNSPLHF. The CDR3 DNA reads TGTGCCAGCAGTGAAGTGGCAGGGGGCTCAGTCAAGTATAATTCACCCCTCCACTTT.

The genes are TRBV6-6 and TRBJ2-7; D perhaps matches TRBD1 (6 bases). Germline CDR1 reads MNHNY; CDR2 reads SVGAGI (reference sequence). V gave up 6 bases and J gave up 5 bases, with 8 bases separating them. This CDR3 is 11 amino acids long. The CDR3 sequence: CASSEGDEQYF. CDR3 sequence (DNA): TGTGCCAGCAGCGAGGGGGACGAGCAGTACTTC.

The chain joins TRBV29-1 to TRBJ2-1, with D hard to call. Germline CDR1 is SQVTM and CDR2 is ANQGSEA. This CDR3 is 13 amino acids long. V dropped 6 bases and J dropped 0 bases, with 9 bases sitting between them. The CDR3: CSVDPSSYNEQFF. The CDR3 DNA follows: TGCAGCGTAGACCCGAGCTCCTACAATGAGCAGTTCTTC.

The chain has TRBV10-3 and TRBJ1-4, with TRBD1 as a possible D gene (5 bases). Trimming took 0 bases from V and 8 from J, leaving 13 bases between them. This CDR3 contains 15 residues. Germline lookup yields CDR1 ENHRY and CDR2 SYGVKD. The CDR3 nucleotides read TGTGCCATCAGTGAGTCGACCCCAGGGCAGGAAAAACTGTTTTTT. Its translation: CAISESTPGQEKLFF.

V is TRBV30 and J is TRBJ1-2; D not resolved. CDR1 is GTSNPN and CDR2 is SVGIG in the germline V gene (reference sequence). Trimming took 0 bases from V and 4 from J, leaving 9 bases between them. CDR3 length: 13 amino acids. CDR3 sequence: CAWSVSLSYGYTF. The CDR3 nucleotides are TGTGCCTGGAGTGTATCTTTGAGCTATGGCTACACCTTC. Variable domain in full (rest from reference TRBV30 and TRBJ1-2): SQTIHQWPATLVQPVGSPLSLECTVEGTSNPNLYWYRQAAGRGLQLLFYSVGIGQISSEVPQNLSASRPQDRQFILSSKKLLLSDSGFYLCAWSVSLSYGYTFGSGTRLTVV.

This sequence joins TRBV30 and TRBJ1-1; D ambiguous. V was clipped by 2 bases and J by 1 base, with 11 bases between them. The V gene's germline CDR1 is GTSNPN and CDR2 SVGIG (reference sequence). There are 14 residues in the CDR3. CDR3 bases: TGTGCCTGGAGTTTACTGACGGCGAACACTGAAGCTTTCTTT. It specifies CAWSLLTANTEAFF.

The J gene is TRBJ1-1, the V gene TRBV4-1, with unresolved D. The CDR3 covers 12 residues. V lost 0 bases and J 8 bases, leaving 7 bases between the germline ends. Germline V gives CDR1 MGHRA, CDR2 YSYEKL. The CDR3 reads CASSQDGGEAFF. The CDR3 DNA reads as TGCGCCAGCAGCCAAGATGGCGGCGAAGCTTTCTTT.

CDR3 region: CASSQAGGYGYTF. The CDR3 DNA reads as TGCGCCAGCAGCCAAGCTGGGGGCTATGGCTACACCTTC. The chain links TRBV4-3 to TRBJ1-2; weak D call: TRBD1 (5 bases). The CDR3 sequence is 13 residues long. The V end lost 1 base, the J end lost 4 bases, and 7 bases lay between the germline ends. The V gene's germline CDR1 is LGHNA and CDR2 YSLEER.

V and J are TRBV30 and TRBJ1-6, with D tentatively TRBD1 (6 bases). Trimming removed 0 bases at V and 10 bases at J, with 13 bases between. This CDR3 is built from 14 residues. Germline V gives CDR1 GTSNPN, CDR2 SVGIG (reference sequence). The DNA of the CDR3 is TGTGCCTGGAGTGTACGAGGGGGGCTATCACCCCTCCACTTT. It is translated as CAWSVRGGLSPLHF.

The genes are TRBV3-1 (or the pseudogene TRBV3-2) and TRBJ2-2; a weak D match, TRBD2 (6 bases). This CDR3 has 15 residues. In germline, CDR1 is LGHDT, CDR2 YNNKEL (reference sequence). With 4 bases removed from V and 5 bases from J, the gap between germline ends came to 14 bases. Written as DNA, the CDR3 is TGTGCCAGCAGCCCTAGGCCTGGAGGGACCGGGGAGCTGTTTTTT. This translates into CASSPRPGGTGELFF.

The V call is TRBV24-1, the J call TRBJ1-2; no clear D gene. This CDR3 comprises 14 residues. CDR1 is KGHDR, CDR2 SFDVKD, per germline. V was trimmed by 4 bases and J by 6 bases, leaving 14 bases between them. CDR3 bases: TGTGCCACCAGTGACGACGTGCACGAGGATGGCTACACCTTC. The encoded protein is CATSDDVHEDGYTF.

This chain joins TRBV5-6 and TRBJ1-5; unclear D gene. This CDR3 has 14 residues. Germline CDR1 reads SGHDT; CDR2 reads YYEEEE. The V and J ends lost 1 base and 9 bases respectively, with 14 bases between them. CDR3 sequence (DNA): TGTGCCAGCAGCTTGTGGAGCGGTGCGTGGCCCCAGCATTTT. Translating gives CASSLWSGAWPQHF.

The CDR3 sequence: CASSLVEGLSADTQYF. The CDR3, as DNA: TGTGCCAGCAGCTTAGTCGAGGGACTGTCTGCAGATACGCAGTATTTT. This rearrangement joins TRBV11-2 to TRBJ2-3, with a possible D match to TRBD2 (6 bases). The germline V gene has CDR1 SGHAT and CDR2 FQNNGV. The CDR3 consists of 16 residues. V lost 1 base to trimming and J lost 4 bases, with 15 bases between them.

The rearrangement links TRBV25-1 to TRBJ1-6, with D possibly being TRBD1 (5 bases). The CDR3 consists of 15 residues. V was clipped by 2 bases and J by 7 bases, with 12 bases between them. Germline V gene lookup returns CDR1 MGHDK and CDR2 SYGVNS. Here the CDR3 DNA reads TGTGCCAGCAGTGAAGGGGGAGGGTGGAATTCACCCCTCCACTTT. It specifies CASSEGGGWNSPLHF.

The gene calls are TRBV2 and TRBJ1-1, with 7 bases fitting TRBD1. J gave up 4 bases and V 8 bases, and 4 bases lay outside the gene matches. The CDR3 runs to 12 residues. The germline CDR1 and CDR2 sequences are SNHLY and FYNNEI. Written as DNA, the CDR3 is TGTGCCAGCCGACAGGGTGGCACTGAAGCTTTCTTT. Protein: CASRQGGTEAFF.

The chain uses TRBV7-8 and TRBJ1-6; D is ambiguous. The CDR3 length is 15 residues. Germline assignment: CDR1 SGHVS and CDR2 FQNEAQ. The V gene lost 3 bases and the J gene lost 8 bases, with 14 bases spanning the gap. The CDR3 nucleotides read TGTGCCAGCAGCTTTCGCGATCTTGTGGATTCACCCCTCCACTTT. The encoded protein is CASSFRDLVDSPLHF. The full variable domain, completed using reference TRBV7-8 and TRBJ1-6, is GAGVSQSPRYKVAKRGQDVALRCDPISGHVSLFWYQQALGQGPEFLTYFQNEAQLDKSGLPSDRFFAERPEGSVSTLKIQRTQQEDSAVYLCASSFRDLVDSPLHFGNGTRLTVT.

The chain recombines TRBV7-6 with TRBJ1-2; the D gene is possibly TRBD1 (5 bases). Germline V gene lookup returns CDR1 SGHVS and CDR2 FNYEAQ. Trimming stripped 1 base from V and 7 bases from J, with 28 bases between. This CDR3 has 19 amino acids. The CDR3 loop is CASSLVRDRGQGVGVGYTF. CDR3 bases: TGTGCCAGCAGCTTAGTTAGGGACCGGGGCCAGGGTGTAGGCGTTGGCTACACCTTC. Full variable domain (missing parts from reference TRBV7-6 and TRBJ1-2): GAGVSQSPRYKVTKRGQDVALRCDPISGHVSLYWYRQALGQGPEFLTYFNYEAQQDKSGLPNDRFSAERPEGSISTLTIQRTEQRDSAMYRCASSLVRDRGQGVGVGYTFGSGTRLTVV.

The CDR3 sequence: CASSLDNSPLHF. CDR3 bases: TGTGCCAGCAGCCTCGATAATTCACCCCTCCACTTT. The V and J genes are TRBV9 and TRBJ1-6, with D unresolved. The germline CDR1 and CDR2 sequences are SGDLS and YYNGEE. The CDR3 totals 12 residues. The ends were cut back, 4 bases at V and 5 bases at J, with 4 bases in the middle.